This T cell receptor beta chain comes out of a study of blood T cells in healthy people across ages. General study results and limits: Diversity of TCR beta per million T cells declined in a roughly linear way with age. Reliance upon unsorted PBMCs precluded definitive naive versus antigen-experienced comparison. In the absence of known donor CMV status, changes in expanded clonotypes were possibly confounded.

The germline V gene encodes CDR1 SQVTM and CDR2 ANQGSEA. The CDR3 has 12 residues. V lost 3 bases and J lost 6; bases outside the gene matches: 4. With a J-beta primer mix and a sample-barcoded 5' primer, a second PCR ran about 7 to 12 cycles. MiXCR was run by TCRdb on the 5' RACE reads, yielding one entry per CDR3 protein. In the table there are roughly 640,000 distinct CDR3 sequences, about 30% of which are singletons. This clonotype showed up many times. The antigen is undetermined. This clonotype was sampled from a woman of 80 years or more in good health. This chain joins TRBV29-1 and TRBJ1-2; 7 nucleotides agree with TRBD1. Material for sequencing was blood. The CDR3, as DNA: TGCAGCGTTGAGAGGGGGCGGGATGGCTACACCTTC. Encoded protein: CSVERGRDGYTF.